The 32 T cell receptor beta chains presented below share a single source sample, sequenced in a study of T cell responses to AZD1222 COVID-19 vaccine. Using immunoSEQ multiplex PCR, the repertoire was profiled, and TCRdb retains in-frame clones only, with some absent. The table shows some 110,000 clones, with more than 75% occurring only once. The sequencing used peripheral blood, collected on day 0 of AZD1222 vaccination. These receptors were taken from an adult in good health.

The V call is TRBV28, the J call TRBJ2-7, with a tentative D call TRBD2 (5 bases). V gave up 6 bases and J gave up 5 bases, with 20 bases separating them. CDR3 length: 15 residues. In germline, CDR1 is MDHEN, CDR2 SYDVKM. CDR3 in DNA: TGTGCCAGCAGCTTGACCACCAGCGCGGGCCACGAGCAGTACTTC. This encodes CASSLTTSAGHEQYF.

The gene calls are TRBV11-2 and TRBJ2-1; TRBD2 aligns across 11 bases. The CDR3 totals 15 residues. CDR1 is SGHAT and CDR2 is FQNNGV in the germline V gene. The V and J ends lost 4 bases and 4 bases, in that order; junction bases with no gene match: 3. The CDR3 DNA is TGTGCCAGCAGCTCGGGACTAGCGGAATACAATGAGCAGTTCTTC. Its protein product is CASSSGLAEYNEQFF.

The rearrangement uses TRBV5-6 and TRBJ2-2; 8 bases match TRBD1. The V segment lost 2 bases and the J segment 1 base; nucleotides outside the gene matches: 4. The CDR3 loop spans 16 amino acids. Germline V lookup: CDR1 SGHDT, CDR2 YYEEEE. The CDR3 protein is CASSLPGTGNTGELFF. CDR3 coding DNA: TGTGCCAGCAGCTTACCCGGGACAGGGAACACCGGGGAGCTGTTTTTT. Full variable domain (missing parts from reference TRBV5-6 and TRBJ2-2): DAGVTQSPTHLIKTRGQQVTLRCSPKSGHDTVSWYQQALGQGPQFIFQYYEEEERQRGNFPDRFSGHQFPNYSSELNVNALLLGDSALYLCASSLPGTGNTGELFFGEGSRLTVL.

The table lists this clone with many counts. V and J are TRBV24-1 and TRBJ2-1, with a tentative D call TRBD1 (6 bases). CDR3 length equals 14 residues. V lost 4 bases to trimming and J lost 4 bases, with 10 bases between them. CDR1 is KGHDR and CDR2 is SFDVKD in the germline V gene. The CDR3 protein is CATSDLGGYNEQFF. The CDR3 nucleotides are TGTGCCACCAGTGACTTAGGGGGTTACAATGAGCAGTTCTTC.

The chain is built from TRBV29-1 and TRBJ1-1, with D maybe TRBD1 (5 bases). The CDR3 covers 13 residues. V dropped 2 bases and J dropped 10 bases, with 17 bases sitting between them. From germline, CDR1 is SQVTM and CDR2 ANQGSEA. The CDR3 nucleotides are TGCAGCGTTGAAAAGAATAAAGGGGATAGAGCTTTCTTT. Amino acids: CSVEKNKGDRAFF.

The CDR3 bases are TGTGCCAGCAGCTCACCTGGACAGGACTACGAGCAGTACTTC. As protein: CASSSPGQDYEQYF. The rearrangement joins TRBV7-4 to TRBJ2-7; 7 nucleotides agree with TRBD1. Losses at the gene ends were 4 bases for V and 3 bases for J; bases not matched to a gene: 6. From germline, CDR1 is SGHVT and CDR2 SQSDAQ. This CDR3 region has 14 residues.

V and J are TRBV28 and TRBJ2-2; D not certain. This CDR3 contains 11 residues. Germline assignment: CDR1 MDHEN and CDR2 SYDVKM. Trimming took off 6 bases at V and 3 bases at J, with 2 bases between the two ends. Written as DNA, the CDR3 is TGTGCCAGCAGCGACACCGGGGAGCTGTTTTTT. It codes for CASSDTGELFF. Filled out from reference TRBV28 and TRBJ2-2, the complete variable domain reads DVKVTQSSRYLVKRTGEKVFLECVQDMDHENMFWYRQDPGLGLRLIYFSYDVKMKEKGDIPEGYSVSREKKERFSLILESASTNQTSMYLCASSDTGELFFGEGSRLTVL.

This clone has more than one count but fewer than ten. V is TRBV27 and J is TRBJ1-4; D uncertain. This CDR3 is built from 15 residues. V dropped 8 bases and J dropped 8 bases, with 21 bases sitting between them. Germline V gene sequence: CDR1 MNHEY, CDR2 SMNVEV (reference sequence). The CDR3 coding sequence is TGTGCCAGCTGCTCGCAATTAGCCGGGATAGAAAAACTGTTTTTT. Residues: CASCSQLAGIEKLFF.

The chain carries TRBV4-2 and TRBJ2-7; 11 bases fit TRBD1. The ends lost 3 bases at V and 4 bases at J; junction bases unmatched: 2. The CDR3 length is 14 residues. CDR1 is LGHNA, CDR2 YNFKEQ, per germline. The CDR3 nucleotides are TGTGCCAGCAGCCAGGGACAGGGGGAATACGAGCAGTACTTC. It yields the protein CASSQGQGEYEQYF.

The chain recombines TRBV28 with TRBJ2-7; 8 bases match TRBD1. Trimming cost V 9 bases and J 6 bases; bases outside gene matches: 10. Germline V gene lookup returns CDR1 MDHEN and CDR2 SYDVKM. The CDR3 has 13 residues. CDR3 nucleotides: TGTGCCAGTCTAGGACAGGGCAACGCCGAGCAGTACTTC. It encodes CASLGQGNAEQYF.

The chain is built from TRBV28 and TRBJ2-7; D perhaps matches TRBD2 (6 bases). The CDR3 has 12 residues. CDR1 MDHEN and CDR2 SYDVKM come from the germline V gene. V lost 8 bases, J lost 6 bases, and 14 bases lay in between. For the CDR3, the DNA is TGTGCCAGCCGCAAGACTAGACGCGAGCAGTACTTC. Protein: CASRKTRREQYF.

The CDR3 nucleotides are TGTGCCAGCGGGGGTGGGATCTACAATGAGCAGTTCTTC. Amino acid sequence: CASGGGIYNEQFF. The J gene is TRBJ2-1, the V gene TRBV6-5; the D call may be TRBD1 or TRBD2 (5 bases each). V gave up 8 bases and J gave up 3 bases, with 11 bases separating them. Germline CDR1 and CDR2: MNHEY and SVGAGI. The CDR3 totals 13 residues.

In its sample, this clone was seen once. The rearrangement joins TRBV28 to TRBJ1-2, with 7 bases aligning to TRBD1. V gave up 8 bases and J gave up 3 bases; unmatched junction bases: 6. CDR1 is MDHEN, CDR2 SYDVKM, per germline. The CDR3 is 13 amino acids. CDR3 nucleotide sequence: TGTGCCAGCGCCCTCGGGACAGACTATGGCTACACCTTC. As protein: CASALGTDYGYTF.

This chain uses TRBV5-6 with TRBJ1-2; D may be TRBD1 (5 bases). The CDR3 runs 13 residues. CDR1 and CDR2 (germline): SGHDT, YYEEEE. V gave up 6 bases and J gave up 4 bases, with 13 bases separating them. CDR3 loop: CASIRDRSYGYTF. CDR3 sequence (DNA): TGTGCCAGCATACGGGACCGGAGCTATGGCTACACCTTC.

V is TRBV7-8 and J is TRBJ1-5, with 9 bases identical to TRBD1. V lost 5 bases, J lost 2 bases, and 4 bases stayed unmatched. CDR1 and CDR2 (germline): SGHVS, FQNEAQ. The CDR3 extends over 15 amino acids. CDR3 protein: CASSTRTGGNQPQHF. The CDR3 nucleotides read TGTGCCAGCAGCACCAGGACAGGGGGCAATCAGCCCCAGCATTTT. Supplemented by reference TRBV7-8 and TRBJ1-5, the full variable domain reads GAGVSQSPRYKVAKRGQDVALRCDPISGHVSLFWYQQALGQGPEFLTYFQNEAQLDKSGLPSDRFFAERPEGSVSTLKIQRTQQEDSAVYLCASSTRTGGNQPQHFGDGTRLSIL.

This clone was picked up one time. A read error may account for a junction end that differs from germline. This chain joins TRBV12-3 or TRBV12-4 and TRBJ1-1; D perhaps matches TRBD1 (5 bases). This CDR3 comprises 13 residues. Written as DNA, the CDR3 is TGTGCCAGCAGTTTCGGGGGGGGACTAATTTCCCGATTT. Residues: CASSFGGGLISRF.

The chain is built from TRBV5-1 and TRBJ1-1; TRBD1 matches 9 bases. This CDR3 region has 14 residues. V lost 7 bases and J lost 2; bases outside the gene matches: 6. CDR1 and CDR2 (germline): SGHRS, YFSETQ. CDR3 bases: TGCGCCAGCCACAGGGGGCGGGGTAACACTGAAGCTTTCTTT. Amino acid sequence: CASHRGRGNTEAFF.

The CDR3: CASSSQAGVSTDTQYF. The CDR3 DNA sequence: TGCGCCAGCAGTTCTCAAGCGGGAGTTAGCACAGATACGCAGTATTTT. This sequence joins TRBV5-1 and TRBJ2-3; TRBD2 matches at 8 bases. The V segment lost 5 bases and the J segment 0 bases; nucleotides outside the gene matches: 8. Germline V gene data show CDR1 as SGHRS and CDR2 as YFSETQ. CDR3 length: 16 amino acids.

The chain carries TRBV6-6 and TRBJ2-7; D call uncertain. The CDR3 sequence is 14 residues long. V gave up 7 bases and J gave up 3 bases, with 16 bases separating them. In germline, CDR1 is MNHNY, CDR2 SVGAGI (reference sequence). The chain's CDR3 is CASTPNPRYYEQYF. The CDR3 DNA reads TGTGCCAGCACCCCTAACCCAAGATACTACGAGCAGTACTTC.

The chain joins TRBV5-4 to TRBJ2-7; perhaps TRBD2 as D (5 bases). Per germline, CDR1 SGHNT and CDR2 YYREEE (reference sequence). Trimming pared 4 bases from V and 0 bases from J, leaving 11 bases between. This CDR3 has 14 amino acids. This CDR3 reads CASSRGSDSYEQYF. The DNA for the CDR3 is TGTGCCAGCAGCCGCGGTAGCGACTCCTACGAGCAGTACTTC.

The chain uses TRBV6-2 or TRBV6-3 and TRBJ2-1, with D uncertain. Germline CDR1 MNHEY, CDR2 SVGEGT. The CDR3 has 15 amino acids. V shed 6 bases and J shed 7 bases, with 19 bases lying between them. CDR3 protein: CASSPRPPLGNEQFF. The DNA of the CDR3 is TGTGCCAGCAGCCCGCGGCCGCCATTAGGGAATGAGCAGTTCTTC.

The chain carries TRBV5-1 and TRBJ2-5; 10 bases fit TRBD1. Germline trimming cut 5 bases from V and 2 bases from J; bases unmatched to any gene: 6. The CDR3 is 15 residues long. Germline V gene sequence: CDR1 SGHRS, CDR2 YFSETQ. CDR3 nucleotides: TGCGCCAGCAGTTCCGGGACAGGGGATCAAGAGACCCAGTACTTC. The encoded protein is CASSSGTGDQETQYF.

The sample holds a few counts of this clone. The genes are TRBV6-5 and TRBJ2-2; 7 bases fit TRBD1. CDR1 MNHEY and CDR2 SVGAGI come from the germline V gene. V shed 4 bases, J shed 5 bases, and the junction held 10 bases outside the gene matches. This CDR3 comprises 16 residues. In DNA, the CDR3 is TGTGCCAGCAGTTCCTTGGGACAGCAATCAACCGGGGAGCTGTTTTTT. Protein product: CASSSLGQQSTGELFF.

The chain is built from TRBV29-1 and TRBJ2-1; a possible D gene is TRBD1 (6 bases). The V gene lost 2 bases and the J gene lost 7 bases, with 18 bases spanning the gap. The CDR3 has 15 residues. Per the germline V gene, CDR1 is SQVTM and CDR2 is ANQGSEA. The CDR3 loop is CSVEIPRQGWNEQFF. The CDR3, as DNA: TGCAGCGTTGAAATCCCCCGCCAGGGGTGGAATGAGCAGTTCTTC.

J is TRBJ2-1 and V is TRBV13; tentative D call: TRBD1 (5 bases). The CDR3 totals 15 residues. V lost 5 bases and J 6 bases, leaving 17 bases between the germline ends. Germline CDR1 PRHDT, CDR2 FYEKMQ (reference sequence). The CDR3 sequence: CASSLRGLGINEQFF. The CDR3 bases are TGTGCCAGCAGCCTTAGGGGCCTGGGAATCAATGAGCAGTTCTTC.

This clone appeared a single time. The CDR3 sequence is CASSDQGWYEQYF. DNA for the CDR3: TGTGCCAGTAGCGATCAGGGGTGGTACGAGCAGTACTTC. The V call is TRBV6-5, the J call TRBJ2-7; D is possibly TRBD1 (6 bases). The CDR3 has 13 amino acids. V was clipped by 9 bases and J by 4 bases, with 16 bases between them. The germline V gene has CDR1 MNHEY and CDR2 SVGAGI.

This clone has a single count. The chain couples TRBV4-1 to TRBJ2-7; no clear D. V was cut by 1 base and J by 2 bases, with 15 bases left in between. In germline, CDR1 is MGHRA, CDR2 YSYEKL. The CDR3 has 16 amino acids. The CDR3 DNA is TGCGCCAGCAGCCAAGCTTCGGCCTCCGGGCCCTACGAGCAGTACTTC. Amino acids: CASSQASASGPYEQYF.

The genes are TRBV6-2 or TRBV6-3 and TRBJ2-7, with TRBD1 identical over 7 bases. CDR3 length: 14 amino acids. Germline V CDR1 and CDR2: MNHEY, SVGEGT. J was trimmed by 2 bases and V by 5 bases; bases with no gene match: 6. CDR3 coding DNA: TGTGCCAGCAGTCCCAGGGACAGTCCCTACGAGCAGTACTTC. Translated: CASSPRDSPYEQYF.

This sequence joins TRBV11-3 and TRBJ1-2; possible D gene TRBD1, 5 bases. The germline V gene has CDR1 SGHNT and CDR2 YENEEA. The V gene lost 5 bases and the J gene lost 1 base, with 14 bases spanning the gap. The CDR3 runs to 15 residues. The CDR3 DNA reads TGTGCCAGCAGCCCCCGGACAAGAAATAACTATGGCTACACCTTC. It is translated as CASSPRTRNNYGYTF. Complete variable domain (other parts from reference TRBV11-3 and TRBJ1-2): EAGVVQSPRYKIIEKKQPVAFWCNPISGHNTLYWYLQNLGQGPELLIRYENEEAVDDSQLPKDRFSAERLKGVDSTLKIQPAELGDSAVYLCASSPRTRNNYGYTFGSGTRLTVV.

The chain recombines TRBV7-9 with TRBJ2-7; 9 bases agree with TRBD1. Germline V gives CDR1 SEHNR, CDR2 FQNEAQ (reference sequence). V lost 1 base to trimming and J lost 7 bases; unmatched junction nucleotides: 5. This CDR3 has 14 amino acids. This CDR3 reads CASSLVQGAKEQYF. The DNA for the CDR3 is TGTGCCAGCAGCTTAGTACAGGGGGCGAAGGAGCAGTACTTC.

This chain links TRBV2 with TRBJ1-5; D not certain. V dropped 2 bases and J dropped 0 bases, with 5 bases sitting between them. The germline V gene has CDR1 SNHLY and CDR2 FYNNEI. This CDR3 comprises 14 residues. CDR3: CASSEIDSNQPQHF. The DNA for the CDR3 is TGTGCCAGCAGTGAAATAGATAGCAATCAGCCCCAGCATTTT.

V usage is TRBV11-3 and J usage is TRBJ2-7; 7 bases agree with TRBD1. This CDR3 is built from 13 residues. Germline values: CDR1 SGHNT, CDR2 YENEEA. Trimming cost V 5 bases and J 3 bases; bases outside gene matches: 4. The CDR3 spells CASSTGQFYEQYF. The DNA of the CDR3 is TGTGCCAGCAGCACGGGACAGTTCTACGAGCAGTACTTC.